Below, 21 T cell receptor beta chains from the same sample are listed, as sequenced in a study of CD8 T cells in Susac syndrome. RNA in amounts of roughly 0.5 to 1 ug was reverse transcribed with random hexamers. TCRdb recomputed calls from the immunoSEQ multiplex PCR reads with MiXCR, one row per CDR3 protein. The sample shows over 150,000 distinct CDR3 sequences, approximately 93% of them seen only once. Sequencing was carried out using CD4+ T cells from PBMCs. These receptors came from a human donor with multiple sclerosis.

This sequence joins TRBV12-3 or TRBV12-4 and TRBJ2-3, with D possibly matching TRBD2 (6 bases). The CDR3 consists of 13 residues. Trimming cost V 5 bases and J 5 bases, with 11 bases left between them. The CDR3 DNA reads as TGTGCCAGCAGTACCGTGGGGGGAGATACGCAGTATTTT. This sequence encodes CASSTVGGDTQYF.

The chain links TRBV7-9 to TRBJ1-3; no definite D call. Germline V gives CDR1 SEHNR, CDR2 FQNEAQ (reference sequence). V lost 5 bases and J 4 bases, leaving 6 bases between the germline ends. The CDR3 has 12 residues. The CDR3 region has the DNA TGTGCCAGCAGCACTGAGGGAAACACCATATATTTT. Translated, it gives CASSTEGNTIYF.

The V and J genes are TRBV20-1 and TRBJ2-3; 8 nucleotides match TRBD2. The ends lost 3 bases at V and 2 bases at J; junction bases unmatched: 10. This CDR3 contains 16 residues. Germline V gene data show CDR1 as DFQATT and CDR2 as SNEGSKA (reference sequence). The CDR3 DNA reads TGCAGTGCTAGTCCTCCGCCGGGGGGGGCCACAGATACGCAGTATTTT. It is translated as CSASPPPGGATDTQYF.

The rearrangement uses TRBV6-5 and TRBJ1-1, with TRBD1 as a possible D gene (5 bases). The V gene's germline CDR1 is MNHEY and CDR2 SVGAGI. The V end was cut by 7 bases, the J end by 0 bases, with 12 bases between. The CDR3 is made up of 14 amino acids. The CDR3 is CASKRGYMNTEAFF. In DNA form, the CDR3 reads TGTGCCAGCAAAAGGGGATACATGAACACTGAAGCTTTCTTT.

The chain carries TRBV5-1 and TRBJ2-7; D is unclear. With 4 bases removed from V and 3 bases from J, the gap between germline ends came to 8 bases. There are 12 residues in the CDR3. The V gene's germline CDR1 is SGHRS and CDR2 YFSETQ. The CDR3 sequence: CASSITFYEQYF. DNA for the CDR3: TGCGCCAGCAGCATCACCTTCTACGAGCAGTACTTC.

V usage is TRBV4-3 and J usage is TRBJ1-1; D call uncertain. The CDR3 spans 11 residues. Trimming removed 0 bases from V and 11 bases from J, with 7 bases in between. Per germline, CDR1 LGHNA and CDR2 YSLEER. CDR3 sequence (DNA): TGCGCCAGCAGCCAAGACAGTCAGGCTTTCTTT. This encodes CASSQDSQAFF.

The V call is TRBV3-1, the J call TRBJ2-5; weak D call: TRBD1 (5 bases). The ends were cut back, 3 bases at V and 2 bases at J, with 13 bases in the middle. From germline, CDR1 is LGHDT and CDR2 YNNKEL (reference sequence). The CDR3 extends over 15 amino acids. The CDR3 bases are TGTGCCAGCAGCCACCTGAACCAGGGACAAGAGACCCAGTACTTC. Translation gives CASSHLNQGQETQYF.

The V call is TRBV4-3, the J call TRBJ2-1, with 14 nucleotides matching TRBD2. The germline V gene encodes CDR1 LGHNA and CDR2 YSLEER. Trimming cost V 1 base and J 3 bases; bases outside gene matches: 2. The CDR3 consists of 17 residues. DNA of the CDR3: TGCGCCAGCAGCCAAGGACTAGCGGGAGGGGGCTACAATGAGCAGTTCTTC. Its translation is CASSQGLAGGGYNEQFF.

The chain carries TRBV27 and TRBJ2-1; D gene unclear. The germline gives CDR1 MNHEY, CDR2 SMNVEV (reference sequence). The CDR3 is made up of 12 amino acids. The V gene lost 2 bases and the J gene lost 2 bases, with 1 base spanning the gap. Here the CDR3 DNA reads TGTGCCAGCAGTTTACCCTACAATGAGCAGTTCTTC. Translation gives CASSLPYNEQFF.

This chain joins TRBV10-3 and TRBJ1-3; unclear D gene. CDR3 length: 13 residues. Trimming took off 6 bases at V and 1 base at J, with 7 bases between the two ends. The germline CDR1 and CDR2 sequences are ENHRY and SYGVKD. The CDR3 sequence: CAIRALSGNTIYF. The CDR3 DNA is TGTGCCATCAGAGCGCTTTCTGGAAACACCATATATTTT.

CDR3 amino acids: CASSTGGRETQYF. CDR3 bases: TGTGCCAGCAGCACAGGGGGCCGGGAGACCCAGTACTTC. The chain has TRBV6-1 and TRBJ2-5; 9 bases agree with TRBD1. Germline V gene sequence: CDR1 MNHNS, CDR2 SASEGT. V shed 6 bases, J shed 5 bases, and the junction held 4 bases outside the gene matches. The CDR3 sequence is 13 residues long.

The CDR3 here is CASSTLKSSGANVLTF. CDR3 nucleotide sequence: TGTGCCAGCAGCACCCTAAAGAGCTCTGGGGCCAACGTCCTGACTTTC. The rearrangement links TRBV7-8 to TRBJ2-6; D is undetermined. The germline V and J ends were trimmed by 5 bases and 0 bases, with 11 bases remaining between them. The CDR3 is 16 residues long. Per germline, CDR1 SGHVS and CDR2 FQNEAQ.

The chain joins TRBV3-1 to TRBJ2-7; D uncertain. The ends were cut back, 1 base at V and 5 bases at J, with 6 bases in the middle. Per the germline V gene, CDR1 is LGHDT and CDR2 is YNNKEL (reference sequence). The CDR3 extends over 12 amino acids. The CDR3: CASSQAWNEQYF. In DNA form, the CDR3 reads TGTGCCAGCAGCCAAGCCTGGAACGAGCAGTACTTC.

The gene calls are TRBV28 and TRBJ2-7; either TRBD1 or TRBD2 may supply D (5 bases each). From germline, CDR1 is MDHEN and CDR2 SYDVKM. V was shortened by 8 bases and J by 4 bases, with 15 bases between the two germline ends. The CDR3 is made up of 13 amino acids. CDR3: CASGTGPQYEQYF. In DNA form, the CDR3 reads TGTGCCAGCGGTACGGGACCCCAGTACGAGCAGTACTTC.

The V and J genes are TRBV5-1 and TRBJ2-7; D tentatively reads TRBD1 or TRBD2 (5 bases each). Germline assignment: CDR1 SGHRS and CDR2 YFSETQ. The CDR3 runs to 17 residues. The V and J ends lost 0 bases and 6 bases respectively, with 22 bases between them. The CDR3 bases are TGCGCCAGCAGCTTGGTTCGGGGTTTGGGGGATCAGGGCGAGCAGTACTTC. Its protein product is CASSLVRGLGDQGEQYF.

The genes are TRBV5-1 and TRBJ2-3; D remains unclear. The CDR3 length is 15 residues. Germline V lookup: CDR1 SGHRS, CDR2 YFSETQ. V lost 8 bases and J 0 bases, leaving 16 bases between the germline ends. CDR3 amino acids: CASRAQAHSTDTQYF. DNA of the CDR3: TGCGCCAGTCGAGCCCAAGCCCATAGCACAGATACGCAGTATTTT.

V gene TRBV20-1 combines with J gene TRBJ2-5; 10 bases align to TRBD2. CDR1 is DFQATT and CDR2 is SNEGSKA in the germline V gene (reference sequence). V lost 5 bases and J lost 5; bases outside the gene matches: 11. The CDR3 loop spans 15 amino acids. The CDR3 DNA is TGCAGTGCTCAATTAGCGGGAGGAGGGGGGGAGACCCAGTACTTC. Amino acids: CSAQLAGGGGETQYF.

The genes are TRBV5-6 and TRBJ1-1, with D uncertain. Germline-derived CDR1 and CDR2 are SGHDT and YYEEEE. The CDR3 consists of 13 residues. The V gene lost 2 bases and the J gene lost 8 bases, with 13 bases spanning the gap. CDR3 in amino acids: CASSFQTGREAFF. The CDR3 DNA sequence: TGTGCCAGCAGCTTTCAGACGGGAAGAGAAGCTTTCTTT.

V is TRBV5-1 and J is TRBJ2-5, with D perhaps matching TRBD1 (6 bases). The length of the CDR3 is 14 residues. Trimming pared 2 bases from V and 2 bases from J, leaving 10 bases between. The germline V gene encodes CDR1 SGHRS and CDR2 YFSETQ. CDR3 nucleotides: TGCGCCAGCAGCTTCGGACAGACACAAGAGACCCAGTACTTC. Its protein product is CASSFGQTQETQYF.

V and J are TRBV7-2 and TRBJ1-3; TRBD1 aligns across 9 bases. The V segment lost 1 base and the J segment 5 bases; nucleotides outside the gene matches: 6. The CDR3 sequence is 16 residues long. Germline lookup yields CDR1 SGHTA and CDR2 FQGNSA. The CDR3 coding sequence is TGTGCCAGCAGCTTAGTCCAGGGACAGGGTAGAAACACCATATATTTT. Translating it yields CASSLVQGQGRNTIYF.

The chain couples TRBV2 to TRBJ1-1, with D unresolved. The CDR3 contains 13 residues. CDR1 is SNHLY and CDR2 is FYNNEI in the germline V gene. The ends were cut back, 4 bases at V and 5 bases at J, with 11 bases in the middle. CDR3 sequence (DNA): TGTGCCAGCAGTGGTCTTATCGATACTGAAGCTTTCTTT. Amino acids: CASSGLIDTEAFF.